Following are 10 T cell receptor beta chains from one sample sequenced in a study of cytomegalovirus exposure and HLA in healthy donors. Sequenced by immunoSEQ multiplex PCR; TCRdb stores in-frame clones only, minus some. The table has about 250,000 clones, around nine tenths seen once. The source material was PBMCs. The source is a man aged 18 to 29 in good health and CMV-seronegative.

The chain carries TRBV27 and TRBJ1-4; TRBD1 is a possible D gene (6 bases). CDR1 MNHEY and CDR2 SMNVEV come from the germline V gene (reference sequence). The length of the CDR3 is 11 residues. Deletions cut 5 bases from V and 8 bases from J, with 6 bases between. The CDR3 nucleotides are TGTGCCAGCAGTACAGGGGAAAAACTGTTTTTT. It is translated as CASSTGEKLFF.

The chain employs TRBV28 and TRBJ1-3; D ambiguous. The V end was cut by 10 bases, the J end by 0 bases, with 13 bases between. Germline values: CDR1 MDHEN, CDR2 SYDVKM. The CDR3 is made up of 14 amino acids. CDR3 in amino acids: CATQLSGSGNTIYF. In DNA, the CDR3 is TGTGCCACACAGCTCAGCGGCTCTGGAAACACCATATATTTT.

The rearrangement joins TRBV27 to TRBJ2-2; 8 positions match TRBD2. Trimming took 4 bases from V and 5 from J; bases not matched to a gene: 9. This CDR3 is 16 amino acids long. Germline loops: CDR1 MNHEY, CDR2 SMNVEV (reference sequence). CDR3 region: CASSSRGGSGTGELFF. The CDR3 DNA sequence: TGTGCCAGCAGTTCCCGCGGGGGGAGTGGTACCGGGGAGCTGTTTTTT.

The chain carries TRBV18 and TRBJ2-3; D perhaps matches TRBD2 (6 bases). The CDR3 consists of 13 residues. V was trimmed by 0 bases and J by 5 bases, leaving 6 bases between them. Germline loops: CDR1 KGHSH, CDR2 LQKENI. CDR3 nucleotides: TGTGCCAGCTCACCACCGGGGGGAGATACGCAGTATTTT. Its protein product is CASSPPGGDTQYF.

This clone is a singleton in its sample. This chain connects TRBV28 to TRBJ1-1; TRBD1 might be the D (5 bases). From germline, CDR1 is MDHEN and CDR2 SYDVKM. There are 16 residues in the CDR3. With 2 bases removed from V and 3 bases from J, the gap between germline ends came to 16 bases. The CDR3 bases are TGTGCCAGCAGTTTACCCTCATGGGGCAAGGACACTGAAGCTTTCTTT. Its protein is CASSLPSWGKDTEAFF.

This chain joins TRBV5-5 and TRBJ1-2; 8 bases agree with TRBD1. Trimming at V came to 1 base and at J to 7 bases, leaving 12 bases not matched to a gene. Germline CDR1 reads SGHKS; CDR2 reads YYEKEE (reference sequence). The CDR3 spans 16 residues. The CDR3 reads CASSLSFGQGAGGYTF. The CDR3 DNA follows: TGTGCCAGCAGCTTGTCCTTTGGACAGGGAGCGGGTGGCTACACCTTC.

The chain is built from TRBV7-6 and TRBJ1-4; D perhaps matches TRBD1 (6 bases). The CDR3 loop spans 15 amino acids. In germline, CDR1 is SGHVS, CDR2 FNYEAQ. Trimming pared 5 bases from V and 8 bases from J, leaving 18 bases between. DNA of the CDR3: TGTGCCAGCAGCCCCGAGGCGGGGGGCGAGGAAAAACTGTTTTTT. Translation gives CASSPEAGGEEKLFF.

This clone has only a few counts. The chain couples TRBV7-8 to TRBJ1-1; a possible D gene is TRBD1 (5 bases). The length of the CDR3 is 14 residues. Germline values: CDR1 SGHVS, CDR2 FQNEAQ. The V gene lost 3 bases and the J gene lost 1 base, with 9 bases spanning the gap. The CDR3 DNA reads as TGTGCCAGCAGCTTGCCGGGGGAGAACACTGAAGCTTTCTTT. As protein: CASSLPGENTEAFF.

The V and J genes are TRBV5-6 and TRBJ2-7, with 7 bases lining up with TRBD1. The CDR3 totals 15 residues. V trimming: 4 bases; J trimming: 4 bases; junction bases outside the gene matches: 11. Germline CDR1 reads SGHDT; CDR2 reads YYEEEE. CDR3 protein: CASSQPGTAYYEQYF. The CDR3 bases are TGTGCCAGCAGCCAGCCCGGGACAGCGTATTACGAGCAGTACTTC.

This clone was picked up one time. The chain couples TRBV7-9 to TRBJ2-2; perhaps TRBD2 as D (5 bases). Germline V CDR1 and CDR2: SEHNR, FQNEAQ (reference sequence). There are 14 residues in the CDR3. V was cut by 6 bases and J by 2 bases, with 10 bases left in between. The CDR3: CASRRGDNTGELFF. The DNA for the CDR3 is TGTGCCAGCAGACGGGGTGATAACACCGGGGAGCTGTTTTTT.